The 29 T cell receptor beta chains in this list originate from one sample, sequenced in a study of CD4 T cells in relation to SARS-CoV-2 and coronaviruses. Profiling relied on immunoSEQ multiplex PCR, and the TCRdb table lists in-frame clones only, not all of them. The sample contains 30,000 to 45,000 clones, approximately 88% of which appear only once. Sequenced input: memory CD4+ T cells from PBMCs. Every receptor here comes from an adult with COVID-19.

This rearrangement joins TRBV6-5 to TRBJ2-5; D is unresolved. Per germline, CDR1 MNHEY and CDR2 SVGAGI. V lost 4 bases to trimming and J lost 0 bases, with 6 bases between them. The CDR3 has 13 residues. The CDR3 DNA reads as TGTGCCAGCAGTTGGGCGGACCAAGAGACCCAGTACTTC. It codes for CASSWADQETQYF.

The rearrangement links TRBV11-2 to TRBJ1-6; D perhaps matches TRBD1 (5 bases). Germline values: CDR1 SGHAT, CDR2 FQNNGV. The CDR3 is made up of 16 amino acids. V gave up 5 bases and J gave up 8 bases, with 19 bases separating them. The CDR3 DNA reads as TGTGCCAGCAGCCCAAGAGGGGACCCGAGGGATTCACCCCTCCACTTT. Its translation: CASSPRGDPRDSPLHF.

This chain joins TRBV14 and TRBJ2-5, with D possibly TRBD1 on 5 matching bases. The CDR3 is 13 residues long. CDR1 and CDR2 from the germline V gene are SGHDN and FVKESK. V shed 1 base and J shed 7 bases, with 10 bases lying between them. CDR3 DNA sequence: TGTGCCAGCAGCCAAGGAGGAAGGGGGACCCAGTACTTC. Protein product: CASSQGGRGTQYF. The full variable domain, its missing parts supplied by reference TRBV14 and TRBJ2-5, is EAGVTQFPSHSVIEKGQTVTLRCDPISGHDNLYWYRRVMGKEIKFLLHFVKESKQDESGMPNNRFLAERTGGTYSTLKVQPAELEDSGVYFCASSQGGRGTQYFGPGTRLLVL.

This clone was detected only once. The CDR3, as DNA: TGTGCCACCAGCGGCCGACAGGGGTACTATGGCTACACCTTC. It encodes CATSGRQGYYGYTF. The genes are TRBV15 and TRBJ1-2; 8 bases map to TRBD1. The CDR3 is 14 amino acids. With 5 bases clipped from V and 3 bases from J, the junction kept 5 bases outside the gene matches. In germline, CDR1 is LNHNV, CDR2 YYDKDF (reference sequence). Combining the CDR3 with reference TRBV15 and TRBJ1-2 gives the whole variable domain DAMVIQNPRYQVTQFGKPVTLSCSQTLNHNVMYWYQQKSSQAPKLLFHYYDKDFNNEADTPDNFQSRRPNTSFCFLDIRSPGLGDTAMYLCATSGRQGYYGYTFGSGTRLTVV.

V gene TRBV10-1 combines with J gene TRBJ2-1; D not resolved. The CDR3 sequence is 12 residues long. The germline V gene has CDR1 WNHNN and CDR2 SYGVQD (reference sequence). V was clipped by 2 bases and J by 4 bases, with 3 bases between them. For the CDR3, the DNA is TGCGCCAGCAGTGAGGGATACAATGAGCAGTTCTTC. Its translation: CASSEGYNEQFF.

Sample share makes this clone medium-sized (0.01 to 0.1%). This CDR3 is CASSLTSRSGASTDTQYF. The CDR3 nucleotides are TGTGCCAGCAGCTTAACATCTCGGTCAGGTGCGAGCACAGATACGCAGTATTTT. V gene TRBV7-9 combines with J gene TRBJ2-3; D is undetermined. There are 18 residues in the CDR3. The V gene's germline CDR1 is SEHNR and CDR2 FQNEAQ (reference sequence). The germline V and J ends were trimmed by 2 bases and 0 bases, with 18 bases remaining between them.

This chain joins TRBV6-5 and TRBJ2-5; tentative D call: TRBD1 (6 bases). Germline V gene lookup returns CDR1 MNHEY and CDR2 SVGAGI. Trimming cost V 6 bases and J 5 bases, with 13 bases left between them. The CDR3 is 13 residues long. CDR3 DNA: TGTGCCAGCAGCGGCTCCAGGGGCGAGACCCAGTACTTC. Its translation is CASSGSRGETQYF.

The gene calls are TRBV28 and TRBJ1-5; TRBD1 matches at 9 bases. The CDR3 extends over 15 amino acids. V gave up 6 bases and J gave up 5 bases; unmatched junction bases: 8. Per germline, CDR1 MDHEN and CDR2 SYDVKM. CDR3 sequence: CASRPWTGVDQPQHF. DNA of the CDR3: TGTGCCAGCAGACCTTGGACAGGGGTAGATCAGCCCCAGCATTTT.

This chain links TRBV18 with TRBJ1-2; tentatively, D is TRBD1 (6 bases). Trimming took off 6 bases at V and 4 bases at J, with 9 bases between the two ends. CDR3 length equals 12 residues. Germline V gene data show CDR1 as KGHSH and CDR2 as LQKENI. CDR3 in amino acids: CASSPDSYGYTF. As DNA, the CDR3 is TGTGCCAGCTCGCCGGACAGCTATGGCTACACCTTC.

This chain connects TRBV28 to TRBJ2-2; D is possibly TRBD1 (5 bases). This CDR3 spans 15 amino acids. Trimming stripped 2 bases from V and 1 base from J, with 8 bases between. Looked up from germline, CDR1 is MDHEN and CDR2 is SYDVKM. The CDR3 loop reads CASSLQGLNTGELFF. In DNA, the CDR3 is TGTGCCAGCAGTTTACAGGGCCTGAACACCGGGGAGCTGTTTTTT.

This chain connects TRBV6-5 to TRBJ1-5; D might be TRBD1 (6 bases). Per germline, CDR1 MNHEY and CDR2 SVGAGI. This CDR3 comprises 14 residues. The V end was cut by 6 bases, the J end by 6 bases, with 15 bases between. The CDR3 coding sequence is TGTGCCAGCAGCAACACCCAGGGGCTTCAGCCCCAGCATTTT. As protein: CASSNTQGLQPQHF.

The chain has TRBV2 and TRBJ1-4; maybe TRBD1 (6 bases). V was trimmed by 6 bases and J by 7 bases, leaving 18 bases between them. CDR1 is SNHLY, CDR2 FYNNEI, per germline. CDR3 size: 15 residues. CDR3 DNA sequence: TGTGCCAGCAGGCCTATCCGGGACACCGGTGAAAAACTGTTTTTT. Protein sequence: CASRPIRDTGEKLFF.

V is TRBV12-3 or TRBV12-4 and J is TRBJ2-5, with D unclear. Between the trimmed V and J ends, which lost 2 bases and 7 bases, there was a span of 11 bases. The CDR3 totals 13 residues. The CDR3 nucleotides read TGTGCCAGCAGTTTATCTCTCAAGGGGACCCAGTACTTC. This encodes CASSLSLKGTQYF.

This clone came up once. This rearrangement joins TRBV15 to TRBJ2-1, with 12 positions matching TRBD2. Per the germline V gene, CDR1 is LNHNV and CDR2 is YYDKDF (reference sequence). The CDR3 has 16 residues. With V trimmed by 3 bases and J by 6 bases, 6 bases remained unmatched. The DNA for the CDR3 is TGTGCCACCAGCAGTCTACTAGCGGGGGGACGCAATGAGCAGTTCTTC. Translated: CATSSLLAGGRNEQFF.

This chain connects TRBV19 to TRBJ1-1; no clear D gene. The V gene lost 2 bases and the J gene lost 6 bases, with 16 bases spanning the gap. CDR3 size: 15 residues. The germline V gene has CDR1 LNHDA and CDR2 SQIVND (reference sequence). The CDR3 region is CASSILVRANPEAFF. CDR3 sequence (DNA): TGTGCCAGTAGTATACTGGTCCGGGCAAACCCTGAAGCTTTCTTT.

This chain connects TRBV2 to TRBJ1-1; 7 nucleotides match TRBD1. V trimming: 10 bases; J trimming: 4 bases; junction bases outside the gene matches: 12. The CDR3 covers 14 residues. Germline V gene sequence: CDR1 SNHLY, CDR2 FYNNEI. DNA of the CDR3: TGTGCCAAAGCGGGAATTCAGGGGGGCACTGAAGCTTTCTTT. Translation: CAKAGIQGGTEAFF.

The chain combines TRBV29-1 with TRBJ2-5, with D perhaps matching TRBD1 (5 bases). This CDR3 comprises 14 residues. Germline V CDR1 and CDR2: SQVTM, ANQGSEA. The V gene lost 3 bases and the J gene lost 2 bases, with 13 bases spanning the gap. In nucleotides, the CDR3 is TGCAGCGTTGAGAAGGGCAGGGCACAAGAGACCCAGTACTTC. Its protein product is CSVEKGRAQETQYF.

The chain employs TRBV28 and TRBJ2-3; D unresolved. The V gene's germline CDR1 is MDHEN and CDR2 SYDVKM. Trimming pared 2 bases from V and 5 bases from J, leaving 14 bases between. The CDR3 consists of 15 residues. CDR3 coding DNA: TGTGCCAGCAGTTTAGGGATCGGACGAGAAGATACGCAGTATTTT. It encodes CASSLGIGREDTQYF.

The V gene is TRBV28, the J gene TRBJ2-1; D is perhaps TRBD1 (6 bases). Trimming stripped 2 bases from V and 14 bases from J, with 13 bases between. The CDR3 is 12 amino acids. Per germline, CDR1 MDHEN and CDR2 SYDVKM. CDR3 in DNA: TGTGCCAGCAGTTTACTTACAGGGTGGGAGTTCTTC. Translated, it gives CASSLLTGWEFF. The entire variable domain, with the rest obtained from reference TRBV28 and TRBJ2-1, is as follows: DVKVTQSSRYLVKRTGEKVFLECVQDMDHENMFWYRQDPGLGLRLIYFSYDVKMKEKGDIPEGYSVSREKKERFSLILESASTNQTSMYLCASSLLTGWEFFGPGTRLTVL.

This clone was detected only once. The rearrangement links TRBV19 to TRBJ1-1; D perhaps matches TRBD1 (6 bases). Germline-derived CDR1 and CDR2 are LNHDA and SQIVND (reference sequence). V was clipped by 4 bases and J by 5 bases, with 20 bases between them. The CDR3 is 16 residues long. CDR3 sequence (DNA): TGTGCCAGTAGTAGGGACACCTTATCTGTGGGAACTGAAGCTTTCTTT. Its translation is CASSRDTLSVGTEAFF. Filled out from reference TRBV19 and TRBJ1-1, the complete variable domain reads DGGITQSPKYLFRKEGQNVTLSCEQNLNHDAMYWYRQDPGQGLRLIYYSQIVNDFQKGDIAEGYSVSREKKESFPLTVTSAQKNPTAFYLCASSRDTLSVGTEAFFGQGTRLTVV.

V and J are TRBV7-6 and TRBJ2-2, with 7 positions matching TRBD1. V dropped 1 base and J dropped 3; count of bases not matched to a gene: 5. The CDR3 runs to 16 residues. From germline, CDR1 is SGHVS and CDR2 FNYEAQ. CDR3 region: CASSLVPGTDTGELFF. In DNA, the CDR3 is TGTGCCAGCAGCTTAGTGCCCGGGACAGACACCGGGGAGCTGTTTTTT. The full variable domain, completed using reference TRBV7-6 and TRBJ2-2, is GAGVSQSPRYKVTKRGQDVALRCDPISGHVSLYWYRQALGQGPEFLTYFNYEAQQDKSGLPNDRFSAERPEGSISTLTIQRTEQRDSAMYRCASSLVPGTDTGELFFGEGSRLTVL.

The chain is built from TRBV2 and TRBJ2-7, with D perhaps matching TRBD1 or TRBD2 (5 bases each). V dropped 0 bases and J dropped 6 bases, with 9 bases sitting between them. The germline gives CDR1 SNHLY, CDR2 FYNNEI. CDR3 length equals 13 residues. The CDR3 nucleotides read TGTGCCAGCAGTGAAGCCAGGGCGGGCGAGCAGTACTTC. Its translation: CASSEARAGEQYF. Based on the CDR3 plus reference TRBV2 and TRBJ2-7, the full variable domain is EPEVTQTPSHQVTQMGQEVILRCVPISNHLYFYWYRQILGQKVEFLVSFYNNEISEKSEIFDDQFSVERPDGSNFTLKIRSTKLEDSAMYFCASSEARAGEQYFGPGTRLTVT.

The chain combines TRBV9 with TRBJ2-3; TRBD2 agrees at 11 bases. Germline trimming cut 0 bases from V and 5 bases from J; bases unmatched to any gene: 8. CDR1 and CDR2 (germline): SGDLS, YYNGEE. The CDR3 has 17 amino acids. The CDR3, as DNA: TGTGCCAGCAGCGTAGGTGCCGGAGGACTAGCGGGAGATACGCAGTATTTT. Encoded protein: CASSVGAGGLAGDTQYF. Full variable domain (outside the CDR3, taken from reference TRBV9 and TRBJ2-3): DSGVTQTPKHLITATGQRVTLRCSPRSGDLSVYWYQQSLDQGLQFLIQYYNGEERAKGNILERFSAQQFPDLHSELNLSSLELGDSALYFCASSVGAGGLAGDTQYFGPGTRLTVL.

V is TRBV5-1 and J is TRBJ2-6; the D gene is possibly TRBD2 (7 bases). CDR3 length equals 16 residues. V dropped 5 bases and J dropped 4 bases, with 16 bases sitting between them. Germline V gives CDR1 SGHRS, CDR2 YFSETQ. DNA of the CDR3: TGCGCCAGCAGAGAACAGGGAGGGAGGGGGGCCAACGTCCTGACTTTC. This codes for CASREQGGRGANVLTF.

This clone appeared a single time. V is TRBV19 and J is TRBJ1-1; D is unclear. Per the germline V gene, CDR1 is LNHDA and CDR2 is SQIVND (reference sequence). The CDR3 runs to 13 residues. V lost 6 bases and J lost 8, with 16 bases in between. The chain's CDR3 is CASRRVDGFEAFF. In DNA, the CDR3 is TGTGCCAGTAGGCGGGTTGATGGGTTCGAAGCTTTCTTT.

V gene TRBV28 combines with J gene TRBJ1-5; D perhaps matches TRBD1 (5 bases). The ends were cut back, 5 bases at V and 7 bases at J, with 12 bases in the middle. Germline V gives CDR1 MDHEN, CDR2 SYDVKM. The CDR3 has 13 residues. The CDR3 is CASSLGRGQPQHF. The CDR3, as DNA: TGTGCCAGCAGTCTAGGGAGGGGACAGCCCCAGCATTTT. The variable domain in full, completed from reference TRBV28 and TRBJ1-5, reads DVKVTQSSRYLVKRTGEKVFLECVQDMDHENMFWYRQDPGLGLRLIYFSYDVKMKEKGDIPEGYSVSREKKERFSLILESASTNQTSMYLCASSLGRGQPQHFGDGTRLSIL.

V usage is TRBV28 and J usage is TRBJ1-1, with a tentative D call TRBD1 (5 bases). The CDR3 runs 14 residues. The V end lost 2 bases, the J end lost 7 bases, and 14 bases lay between the germline ends. Germline-derived CDR1 and CDR2 are MDHEN and SYDVKM. The DNA for the CDR3 is TGTGCCAGCAGTTTACCGGGGCCGGCGGGTGAAGCTTTCTTT. Protein sequence: CASSLPGPAGEAFF. The full variable domain, its missing parts supplied by reference TRBV28 and TRBJ1-1, is DVKVTQSSRYLVKRTGEKVFLECVQDMDHENMFWYRQDPGLGLRLIYFSYDVKMKEKGDIPEGYSVSREKKERFSLILESASTNQTSMYLCASSLPGPAGEAFFGQGTRLTVV.

V is TRBV7-9 and J is TRBJ1-1, with D unresolved. Trimming removed 5 bases from V and 9 bases from J, with 19 bases in between. Germline V lookup: CDR1 SEHNR, CDR2 FQNEAQ (reference sequence). The CDR3 extends over 14 amino acids. The CDR3 reads CASSPSLESGKAFF. DNA for the CDR3: TGTGCCAGCAGCCCCTCACTCGAATCGGGGAAAGCTTTCTTT.

The V gene is TRBV18, the J gene TRBJ2-7, with no clear D. The CDR3 runs 11 residues. The V gene's germline CDR1 is KGHSH and CDR2 LQKENI. V lost 4 bases, J lost 7 bases, and 8 bases lay in between. The CDR3 sequence is CASSRKVEQYF. The CDR3 coding sequence is TGTGCCAGCTCACGTAAGGTGGAGCAGTACTTC.